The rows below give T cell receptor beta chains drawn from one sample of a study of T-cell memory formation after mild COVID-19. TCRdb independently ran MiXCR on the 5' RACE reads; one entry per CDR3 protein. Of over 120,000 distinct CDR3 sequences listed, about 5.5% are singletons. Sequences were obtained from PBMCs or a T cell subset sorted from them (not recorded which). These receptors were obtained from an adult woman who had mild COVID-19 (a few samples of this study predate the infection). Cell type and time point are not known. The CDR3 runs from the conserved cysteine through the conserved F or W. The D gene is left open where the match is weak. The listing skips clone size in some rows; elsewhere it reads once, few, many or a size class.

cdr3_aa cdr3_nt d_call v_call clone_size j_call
CASSLNRKETQYF TGTGCCAGCAGCTTAAATAGGAAAGAGACCCAGTACTTC . TRBV7-6 few TRBJ2-5
CASSPLRKALHF TGTGCCAGCAGCCCCTTGAGGAAGGCCCTCCACTTT . TRBV6-5 many TRBJ1-6
CASTPQGRPREQYF TGTGCCAGCACCCCGCAGGGACGGCCGAGGGAGCAGTACTTC . TRBV12-3/TRBV12-4 many TRBJ2-7
CASSFRDTDTGELFF TGCGCCAGCAGCTTCCGGGACACCGACACCGGGGAGCTGTTTTTT . TRBV5-1 . TRBJ2-2
CASSFIQSGGTAKNIQYF TGTGCCAGCAGCTTCATTCAGTCGGGAGGGACTGCCAAAAACATTCAGTACTTC TRBD2 TRBV13 . TRBJ2-4
CSVLYLGSLGDEQYF TGCAGCGTTCTCTACCTTGGCAGCCTCGGAGACGAGCAGTACTTC . TRBV29-1 many TRBJ2-7
CASSRQGISGNTIYF TGTGCCAGCAGTCGACAGGGGATCTCTGGAAACACCATATATTTT TRBD1 TRBV12-3/TRBV12-4 few TRBJ1-3
CAWGTGTSNAISYNEQFF TGTGCCTGGGGAACCGGGACTAGCAACGCTATATCCTACAATGAGCAGTTCTTC TRBD2 TRBV30 many TRBJ2-1
CASSLAAWISSSQYF TGTGCCAGCAGCTTAGCGGCCTGGATTAGTAGTAGCCAGTACTTC . TRBV11-2 many TRBJ2-5
CSASLGGIANYGYTF TGCAGTGCTAGTTTGGGGGGTATAGCTAACTATGGCTACACCTTC . TRBV20-1 many TRBJ1-2
CASSFSWGNEKLFF TGTGCCAGCAGCTTCAGCTGGGGTAATGAAAAACTGTTTTTT . TRBV5-5 . TRBJ1-4
CASSSIQGSQETQYF TGTGCCAGCAGCTCAATACAGGGGTCCCAAGAGACCCAGTACTTC TRBD1 TRBV11-2 . TRBJ2-5
CASSVRPTSGGHEQYF TGTGCCAGCAGCGTACGTCCAACTAGCGGGGGGCACGAGCAGTACTTC TRBD2 TRBV9 . TRBJ2-7
CASKRYSGSGDEQFF TGTGCCAGCAAAAGATATAGCGGGAGCGGGGATGAGCAGTTCTTC TRBD2 TRBV7-6 many TRBJ2-1
CAISERDEQYF TGTGCCATCAGTGAAAGGGACGAGCAGTACTTC . TRBV10-3 . TRBJ2-7
CSAWSTSQETQYF TGCAGTGCGTGGTCGACCTCCCAAGAGACCCAGTACTTC . TRBV20-1 . TRBJ2-5
CASSLFGRKSSGNTIYF TGCGCCAGCAGCTTGTTCGGCAGGAAAAGCTCTGGAAACACCATATATTTT . TRBV5-1 few TRBJ1-3
CASSQETRLAPGAQYF TGTGCCAGCAGCCAAGAAACTCGGCTAGCCCCAGGGGCCCAGTACTTC . TRBV4-2 many TRBJ2-5
CAIGPPNTGELFF TGTGCCATCGGTCCACCGAACACCGGGGAGCTGTTTTTT . TRBV10-3 many TRBJ2-2
CASSQGVSLAGEQYF TGCGCCAGCAGCCAAGGTGTCTCACTAGCCGGGGAGCAGTACTTC . TRBV4-1 few TRBJ2-7
CASSQGPEPSHF TGTGCCAGCAGCCAAGGTCCCGAGCCCTCCCACTTC . TRBV14 few TRBJ2-7
CASSQDTAGLEQYF TGTGCCAGCAGCCAAGATACGGCTGGTCTCGAGCAGTACTTC . TRBV14 many TRBJ2-7
CASSLQPQPNTEAFF TGTGCCAGCAGCTTACAACCCCAACCGAACACTGAAGCTTTCTTT . TRBV5-5 many TRBJ1-1
CASSQRSGVTSGGSYEQYF TGTGCCAGCAGCCAAAGGAGTGGGGTAACTAGCGGGGGATCCTACGAGCAGTACTTC TRBD2 TRBV4-2 many TRBJ2-7
CSAGQGNNEQYF TGCAGTGCAGGACAGGGGAACAACGAGCAGTACTTC TRBD1 TRBV20-1 many TRBJ2-7
CSVAGTGIQPQHF TGCAGCGTAGCCGGGACAGGGATCCAGCCCCAGCATTTT TRBD1 TRBV29-1 many TRBJ1-5
CASSTGVGEQYF TGTGCCAGCAGCACAGGGGTAGGGGAGCAGTACTTC TRBD1 TRBV7-2 many TRBJ2-7
CASSLVGGGNTEAFF TGTGCCAGCAGCTTAGTTGGGGGTGGGAACACTGAAGCTTTCTTT . TRBV7-8 . TRBJ1-1
CAWSSSGTTYEQYF TGTGCCTGGAGTTCTAGCGGCACAACCTACGAGCAGTACTTC TRBD2 TRBV30 few TRBJ2-7
CASSVGAGGPETQYF TGTGCCAGCAGCGTAGGAGCGGGGGGGCCGGAGACCCAGTACTTC TRBD2 TRBV9 many TRBJ2-5
CASSLLSGTSGGALRETQYF TGCGCCAGCAGCTTGTTATCCGGGACTAGCGGGGGGGCCTTACGGGAGACCCAGTACTTC TRBD2 TRBV5-1 few TRBJ2-5
CASGGLRTSTDTQYF TGTGCCAGCGGGGGACTCCGAACTAGCACAGATACGCAGTATTTT . TRBV19 many TRBJ2-3
CASSQTGLNYGYTF TGTGCCAGCAGCCAGACAGGGCTTAACTATGGCTACACCTTC TRBD1 TRBV5-6 . TRBJ1-2
CASSLSTDTQYF TGTGCCAGCAGTCTAAGCACAGATACGCAGTATTTT . TRBV12-3/TRBV12-4 many TRBJ2-3
CASSLVWAENYGYTF TGTGCCAGCAGCTTAGTGTGGGCAGAGAACTATGGCTACACCTTC . TRBV7-9 . TRBJ1-2
CSARPEGREKLFF TGCAGTGCTAGACCGGAGGGACGGGAAAAACTGTTTTTT . TRBV20-1 few TRBJ1-4
CASSLAPIGLAASTDTQYF TGTGCCAGCAGCTTAGCCCCGATCGGACTAGCGGCTAGCACAGATACGCAGTATTTT TRBD2 TRBV7-2 many TRBJ2-3